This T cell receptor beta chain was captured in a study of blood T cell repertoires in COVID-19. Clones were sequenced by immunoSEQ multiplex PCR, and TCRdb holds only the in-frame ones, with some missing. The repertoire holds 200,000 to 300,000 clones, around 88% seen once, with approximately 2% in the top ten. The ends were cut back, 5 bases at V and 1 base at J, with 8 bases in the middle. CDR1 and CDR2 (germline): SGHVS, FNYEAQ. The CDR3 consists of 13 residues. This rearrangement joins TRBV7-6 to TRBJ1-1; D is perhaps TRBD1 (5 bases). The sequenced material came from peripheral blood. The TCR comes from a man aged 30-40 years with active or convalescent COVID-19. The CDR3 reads CASSRDRNTEAFF. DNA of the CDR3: TGTGCCAGCAGCAGAGACAGGAACACTGAAGCTTTCTTT.